Listed below are T cell receptor beta chains from one sample, sequenced in a study of HIV-infected patients and healthy controls. TCRdb re-called the 5' RACE reads with MiXCR, one entry per CDR3 protein. The sample holds 3,000 to 4,000 distinct CDR3 sequences, 28% seen once. This specimen was blood, taken during antiretroviral therapy. The receptors shown here come from an adult with HIV infection. Both conserved end residues are part of each CDR3. Fields, in order: J gene, V gene, CDR3 protein.

j_gene: TRBJ2-7
v_gene: TRBV2
CDR3aa: CASRLAGGGPYEQYF

j_gene: TRBJ2-1
v_gene: TRBV9
CDR3aa: CASSVSGDSYNEQFF

j_gene: TRBJ1-1
v_gene: TRBV20-1
CDR3aa: CSASQRQGFTEAFF

j_gene: TRBJ2-2
v_gene: TRBV9
CDR3aa: CASSVARDRGNTGELFF

j_gene: TRBJ1-3
v_gene: TRBV27
CDR3aa: CASSLSGRLDAGNTIYF

j_gene: TRBJ2-1
v_gene: TRBV19
CDR3aa: CASDNRGRSYNEQFF

j_gene: TRBJ2-5
v_gene: TRBV20-1
CDR3aa: CSSQGFSETQYF

j_gene: TRBJ2-7
v_gene: TRBV7-9
CDR3aa: CASSLPASGGLDEQYF

j_gene: TRBJ1-6
v_gene: TRBV13
CDR3aa: CASSLIRGEAYNSPLHF

j_gene: TRBJ1-1
v_gene: TRBV10-3
CDR3aa: CAISGGWRDTEAFF

j_gene: TRBJ1-3
v_gene: TRBV4-3
CDR3aa: CASSQAEDSGNTIYF

j_gene: TRBJ2-1
v_gene: TRBV24-1
CDR3aa: CATSDTGTATVYEKFF

j_gene: TRBJ1-2
v_gene: TRBV11-2
CDR3aa: CASSRPSSYGYTF

j_gene: TRBJ2-3
v_gene: TRBV11-2
CDR3aa: CASSFPYAGGLSDTQYF

j_gene: TRBJ2-5
v_gene: TRBV5-6
CDR3aa: CASSLELAGGPGIQETQYF

j_gene: TRBJ2-7
v_gene: TRBV6-5
CDR3aa: CASSVQWARNEQYF

j_gene: TRBJ1-2
v_gene: TRBV12-3/TRBV12-4
CDR3aa: CASSPPTVNYGYTF

j_gene: TRBJ1-1
v_gene: TRBV4-1
CDR3aa: CASSQEHRGTALTNTEAFF

j_gene: TRBJ2-1
v_gene: TRBV29-1
CDR3aa: CSVEGYNEQFF

j_gene: TRBJ1-1
v_gene: TRBV10-3
CDR3aa: CAILGGLNTEAFF

j_gene: TRBJ2-7
v_gene: TRBV5-4
CDR3aa: CASRKTGNEQYF

j_gene: TRBJ1-2
v_gene: TRBV6-2/TRBV6-3
CDR3aa: CASSYRDPDRSYGYTF

j_gene: TRBJ1-6
v_gene: TRBV6-1
CDR3aa: CASSGGQEILHF

j_gene: TRBJ1-1
v_gene: TRBV6-1
CDR3aa: CASSASWNTEAFF

j_gene: TRBJ1-5
v_gene: TRBV7-9
CDR3aa: CASSADTINQPQHF

j_gene: TRBJ2-3
v_gene: TRBV12-3/TRBV12-4
CDR3aa: CASSPGQWVVSVDTQYF

j_gene: TRBJ2-7
v_gene: TRBV9
CDR3aa: CASSVEAGGTYEQYF

j_gene: TRBJ2-3
v_gene: TRBV20-1
CDR3aa: CSAIPRNTQYF

j_gene: TRBJ1-1
v_gene: TRBV7-9
CDR3aa: CASRGQAGAPFF

j_gene: TRBJ2-3
v_gene: TRBV4-1
CDR3aa: CASSRVDITDTQYF

j_gene: TRBJ1-2
v_gene: TRBV20-1
CDR3aa: CSARDPRDSLGGYGYTF

j_gene: TRBJ1-5
v_gene: TRBV4-3
CDR3aa: CASSQDLRVGLGNQPQHF

j_gene: TRBJ2-7
v_gene: TRBV6-5
CDR3aa: CASSYSWQAGDEQYF

j_gene: TRBJ1-4
v_gene: TRBV5-4
CDR3aa: CASSPWTGAVTNEKLFF

j_gene: TRBJ1-1
v_gene: TRBV5-1
CDR3aa: CASSFQGEGTEAFF

j_gene: TRBJ1-2
v_gene: TRBV12-3/TRBV12-4
CDR3aa: CASSPGGPGYTF

j_gene: TRBJ2-2
v_gene: TRBV5-4
CDR3aa: CASSLNPAGGELFF

j_gene: TRBJ1-4
v_gene: TRBV7-2
CDR3aa: CASSSGHRAGELFF

j_gene: TRBJ2-5
v_gene: TRBV12-3/TRBV12-4
CDR3aa: CASSFQETQYF

j_gene: TRBJ1-3
v_gene: TRBV11-2
CDR3aa: CASSLEGQLGNTIYF

j_gene: TRBJ1-5
v_gene: TRBV9
CDR3aa: CASSVDGLNQPQHF

j_gene: TRBJ2-7
v_gene: TRBV9
CDR3aa: CASSPRDRGRYEQYF

j_gene: TRBJ1-6
v_gene: TRBV6-5
CDR3aa: CASRGQGPSALLF